This TCR beta chain came from a study of beta chain features in type 1 diabetes. Of note for this clone: Its antigen is as yet unknown.

Reverse transcription of all isolated RNA meant that expressed TCRB transcripts were sequenced. Sequencing was performed with immunoSEQ multiplex PCR; in TCRdb, only in-frame clones are kept and a portion is missing. The data contain approximately 90,000 clones, roughly a third of them singletons. General study results and limits: Sampled from patients, naive, central memory and Treg TCRB repertoires appeared more similar than those sampled from healthy donors.

The V gene end was trimmed by 5 bases and the J gene end by 6 bases; junction bases not matched to a gene: 4. This CDR3 comprises 12 residues. In germline, CDR1 is SEHNR, CDR2 FQNEAQ (reference sequence). The sequenced material came from stem cell memory CD4+ T cells from blood. V and J are TRBV7-9 and TRBJ2-7; 7 positions agree with TRBD1. This sequence originates from a woman aged 18 to 35 in good health. CDR3 DNA sequence: TGTGCCAGCAGCAACAGGGGCGGCGAGCAGTACTTC. This gives the protein CASSNRGGEQYF.